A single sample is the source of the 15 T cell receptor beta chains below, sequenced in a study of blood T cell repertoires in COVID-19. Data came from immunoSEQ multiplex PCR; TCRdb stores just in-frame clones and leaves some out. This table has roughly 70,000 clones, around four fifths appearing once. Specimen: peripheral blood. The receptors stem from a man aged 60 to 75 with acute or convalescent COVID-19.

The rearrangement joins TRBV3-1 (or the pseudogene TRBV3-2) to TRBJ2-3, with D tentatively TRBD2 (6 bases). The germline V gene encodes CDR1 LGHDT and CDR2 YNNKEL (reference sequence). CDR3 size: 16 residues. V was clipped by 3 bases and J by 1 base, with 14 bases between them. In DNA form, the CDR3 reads TGTGCCAGCAGCCATCGTGTGGCTAGCGGCACAGATACGCAGTATTTT. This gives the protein CASSHRVASGTDTQYF.

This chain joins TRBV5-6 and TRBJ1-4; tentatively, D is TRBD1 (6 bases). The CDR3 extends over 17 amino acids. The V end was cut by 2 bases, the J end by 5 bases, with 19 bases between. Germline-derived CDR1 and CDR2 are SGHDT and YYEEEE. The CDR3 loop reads CASSLLSQGVGNEKLFF. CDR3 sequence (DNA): TGTGCCAGCAGCTTACTTTCACAGGGCGTGGGAAATGAAAAACTGTTTTTT.

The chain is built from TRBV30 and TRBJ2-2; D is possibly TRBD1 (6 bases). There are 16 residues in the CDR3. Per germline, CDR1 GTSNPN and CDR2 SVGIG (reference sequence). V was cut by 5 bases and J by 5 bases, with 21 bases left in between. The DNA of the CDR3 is TGTGCCTGGGGGTCTTACAGGGTACGAGGTACCGGGGAGCTGTTTTTT. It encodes CAWGSYRVRGTGELFF. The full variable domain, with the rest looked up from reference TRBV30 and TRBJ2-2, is SQTIHQWPATLVQPVGSPLSLECTVEGTSNPNLYWYRQAAGRGLQLLFYSVGIGQISSEVPQNLSASRPQDRQFILSSKKLLLSDSGFYLCAWGSYRVRGTGELFFGEGSRLTVL.

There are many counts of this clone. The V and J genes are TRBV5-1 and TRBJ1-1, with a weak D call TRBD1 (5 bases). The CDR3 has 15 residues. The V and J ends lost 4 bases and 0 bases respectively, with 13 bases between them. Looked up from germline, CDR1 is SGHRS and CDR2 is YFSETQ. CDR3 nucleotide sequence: TGCGCCAGCAGCCCCACGCCAGGGATGAACACTGAAGCTTTCTTT. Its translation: CASSPTPGMNTEAFF.

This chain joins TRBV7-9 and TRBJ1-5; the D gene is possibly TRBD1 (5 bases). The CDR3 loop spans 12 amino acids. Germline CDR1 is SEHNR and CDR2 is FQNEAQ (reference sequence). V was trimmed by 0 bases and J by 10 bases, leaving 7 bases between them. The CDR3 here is CASSLAQGPQHF. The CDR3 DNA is TGTGCCAGCAGCTTAGCGCAGGGTCCCCAGCATTTT.

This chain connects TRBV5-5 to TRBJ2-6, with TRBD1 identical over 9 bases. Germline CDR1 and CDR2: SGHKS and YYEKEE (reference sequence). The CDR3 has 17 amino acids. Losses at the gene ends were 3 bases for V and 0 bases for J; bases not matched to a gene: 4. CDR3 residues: CASSSGTGNSGANVLTF. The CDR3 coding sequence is TGTGCCAGCAGCTCGGGGACAGGGAACTCTGGGGCCAACGTCCTGACTTTC.

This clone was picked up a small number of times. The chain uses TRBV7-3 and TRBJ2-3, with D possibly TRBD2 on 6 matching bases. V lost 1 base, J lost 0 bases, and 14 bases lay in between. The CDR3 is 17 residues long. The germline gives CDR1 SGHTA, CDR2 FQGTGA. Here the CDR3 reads CASSLNSGGASTDTQYF. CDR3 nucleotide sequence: TGTGCCAGCAGCTTAAATAGCGGCGGGGCGAGCACAGATACGCAGTATTTT. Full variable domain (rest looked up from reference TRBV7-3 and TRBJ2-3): GAGVSQTPSNKVTEKGKYVELRCDPISGHTALYWYRQSLGQGPEFLIYFQGTGAADDSGLPNDRFFAVRPEGSVSTLKIQRTERGDSAVYLCASSLNSGGASTDTQYFGPGTRLTVL.

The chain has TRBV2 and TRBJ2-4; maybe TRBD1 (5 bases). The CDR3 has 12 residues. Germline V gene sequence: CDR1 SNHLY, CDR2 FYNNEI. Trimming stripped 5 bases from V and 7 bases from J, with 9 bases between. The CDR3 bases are TGTGCCAGCAGTATATCAGGGAACATTCAGTACTTC. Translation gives CASSISGNIQYF.

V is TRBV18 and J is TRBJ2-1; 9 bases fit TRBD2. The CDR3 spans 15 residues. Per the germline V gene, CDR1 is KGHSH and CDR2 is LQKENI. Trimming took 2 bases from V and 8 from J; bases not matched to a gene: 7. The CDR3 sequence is CASSPGLAGFDEQFF. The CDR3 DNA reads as TGTGCCAGCTCACCAGGGCTAGCGGGATTCGATGAGCAGTTCTTC.

The CDR3 nucleotides read TGTGCCAGCAGCACCATACAGGGGCGGACCGGGGAGCTGTTTTTT. This translates into CASSTIQGRTGELFF. V is TRBV21-1 and J is TRBJ2-2; the D call of TRBD1 is as the table states it, not checked on the DNA. TRBV21-1 is noted as a pseudogene. There are 15 residues in the CDR3.

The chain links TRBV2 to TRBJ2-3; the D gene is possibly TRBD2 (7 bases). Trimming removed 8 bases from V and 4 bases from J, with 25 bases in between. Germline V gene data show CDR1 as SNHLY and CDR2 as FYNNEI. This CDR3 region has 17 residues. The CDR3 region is CASVKDPAGEGPDTQYF. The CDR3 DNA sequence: TGTGCCAGCGTTAAGGACCCTGCAGGGGAGGGTCCAGATACGCAGTATTTT.

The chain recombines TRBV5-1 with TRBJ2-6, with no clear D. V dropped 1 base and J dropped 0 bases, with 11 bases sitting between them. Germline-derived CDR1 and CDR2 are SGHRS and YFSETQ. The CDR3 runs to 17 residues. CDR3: CASSLMEQHSGANVLTF. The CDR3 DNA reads TGCGCCAGCAGCTTGATGGAACAGCACTCTGGGGCCAACGTCCTGACTTTC. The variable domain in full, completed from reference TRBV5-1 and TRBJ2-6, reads KAGVTQTPRYLIKTRGQQVTLSCSPISGHRSVSWYQQTPGQGLQFLFEYFSETQRNKGNFPGRFSGRQFSNSRSEMNVSTLELGDSALYLCASSLMEQHSGANVLTFGAGSRLTVL.

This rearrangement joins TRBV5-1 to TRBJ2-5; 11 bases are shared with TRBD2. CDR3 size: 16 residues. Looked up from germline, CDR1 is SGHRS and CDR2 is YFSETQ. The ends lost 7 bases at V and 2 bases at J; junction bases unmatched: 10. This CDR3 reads CASSGTSGNLQETQYF. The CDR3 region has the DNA TGCGCCAGCTCAGGGACTAGCGGTAACCTACAAGAGACCCAGTACTTC. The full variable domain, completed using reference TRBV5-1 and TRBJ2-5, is KAGVTQTPRYLIKTRGQQVTLSCSPISGHRSVSWYQQTPGQGLQFLFEYFSETQRNKGNFPGRFSGRQFSNSRSEMNVSTLELGDSALYLCASSGTSGNLQETQYFGPGTRLLVL.

The CDR3 reads CASSLGGISGANVLTF. The CDR3 nucleotides are TGTGCCAGCAGCTTAGGGGGCATCTCTGGGGCCAACGTCCTGACTTTC. V is TRBV11-3 and J is TRBJ2-6; D is perhaps TRBD1 (5 bases). CDR3 size: 16 residues. Germline V gene data show CDR1 as SGHNT and CDR2 as YENEEA. V was trimmed by 1 base and J by 0 bases, leaving 7 bases between them.

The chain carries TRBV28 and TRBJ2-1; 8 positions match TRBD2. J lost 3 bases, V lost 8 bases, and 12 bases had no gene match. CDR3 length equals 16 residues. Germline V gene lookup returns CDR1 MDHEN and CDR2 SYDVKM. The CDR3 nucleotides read TGTGCCAGCGGAGTTGCGGGAGGAGCCTACTACAATGAGCAGTTCTTC. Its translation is CASGVAGGAYYNEQFF.